The 11 T cell receptor beta chains below come from one sample, sequenced in a study of shared clonotypes between healthy human individuals. Assay: immunoSEQ multiplex PCR; the TCRdb copy retains only in-frame clones and omits some. The repertoire holds 950,000 to 1,100,000 clones, with roughly 80% as singletons. Sequencing was carried out using memory CD4+ T cells sorted from blood. Sample subset: CD45RA-negative fraction. The source of these receptors is a young man in good health.

In DNA, the CDR3 is TGTGCCAGTAGTATATATTCCGGGACTAGCCAATACGAGCAGTTCTTC. As protein: CASSIYSGTSQYEQFF. V is TRBV19 and J is TRBJ2-1, with 9 bases fitting TRBD2. With V trimmed by 2 bases and J by 10 bases, 12 bases remained unmatched. Germline V gives CDR1 LNHDA, CDR2 SQIVND (reference sequence). CDR3 length equals 16 residues.

This chain uses TRBV28 with TRBJ1-4; possibly TRBD1 for D (5 bases). The CDR3 covers 13 residues. Trimming removed 2 bases from V and 10 bases from J, with 11 bases in between. Germline CDR1 and CDR2: MDHEN and SYDVKM. CDR3 sequence: CASSLRGVAKLFF. For the CDR3, the DNA is TGTGCCAGCAGTTTAAGAGGGGTCGCAAAACTGTTTTTT.

The chain carries TRBV14 and TRBJ2-1, with 10 bases fitting TRBD1. In germline, CDR1 is SGHDN, CDR2 FVKESK. The junction had 10 bases not matched to a gene; V was cut back by 1 base and J by 10 bases. The CDR3 spans 16 residues. CDR3 DNA sequence: TGTGCCAGCAGCCAAGGACCCGGGACAGGGGTCTCGGAGCAGTTCTTC. Encoded protein: CASSQGPGTGVSEQFF.

The chain combines TRBV10-2 with TRBJ1-4; D remains ambiguous. V lost 8 bases, J lost 0 bases, and 13 bases lay in between. The germline V gene encodes CDR1 WSHSY and CDR2 SAAADI. The CDR3 has 15 residues. CDR3 in amino acids: CASSRTEATNEKLFF. In DNA form, the CDR3 reads TGCGCCAGCTCCCGGACGGAGGCAACTAATGAAAAACTGTTTTTT.

The V and J genes are TRBV5-1 and TRBJ2-2; 9 bases map to TRBD1. Per germline, CDR1 SGHRS and CDR2 YFSETQ. The CDR3 consists of 14 residues. Trimming cost V 9 bases and J 3 bases; bases outside gene matches: 6. The CDR3 sequence: CATRQGGDTGELFF. CDR3 nucleotides: TGCGCCACCCGACAGGGGGGGGACACCGGGGAGCTGTTTTTT.

As concerns this clone: Other nucleotide sequences in the sample specify the same CDR3. The chain joins TRBV5-1 to TRBJ1-1; 7 bases match TRBD1. Germline values: CDR1 SGHRS, CDR2 YFSETQ. V lost 0 bases and J lost 6; bases outside the gene matches: 5. The length of the CDR3 is 14 residues. The DNA of the CDR3 is TGCGCCAGCAGCTTGGTTACACAGGGGTCTGAAGCTTTCTTT. Its protein product is CASSLVTQGSEAFF.

This clone was counted once. J is TRBJ1-2 and V is TRBV20-1; D may be TRBD1 (5 bases). With 8 bases removed from V and 6 bases from J, the gap between germline ends came to 7 bases. CDR1 and CDR2 from the germline V gene are DFQATT and SNEGSKA (reference sequence). CDR3 length: 9 amino acids. The CDR3 DNA reads TGCAGTCCCAGGGATGGCTACACCTTC. Protein sequence: CSPRDGYTF.

The rearrangement links TRBV15 to TRBJ2-5, with 11 nucleotides matching TRBD2. This CDR3 has 17 residues. Trimming removed 0 bases from V and 5 bases from J; junction bases left unmatched: 8. CDR1 is LNHNV, CDR2 YYDKDF, per germline (reference sequence). CDR3 in amino acids: CATSRDRLAGGRETQYF. The CDR3 region has the DNA TGTGCCACCAGCAGAGATAGGCTAGCGGGGGGTCGGGAGACCCAGTACTTC.

The V gene is TRBV15, the J gene TRBJ2-7; the D is unclear. Germline V gene data show CDR1 as LNHNV and CDR2 as YYDKDF (reference sequence). This CDR3 is 14 amino acids long. V was cut by 0 bases and J by 1 base, with 7 bases left in between. The CDR3 region is CATSREYLSYEQYF. The CDR3 DNA follows: TGTGCCACCAGCAGAGAGTACCTATCCTACGAGCAGTACTTC.

Comment on this clone: A much larger clone differs from this one at a single base, so this may be a read error. This chain joins TRBV5-6 and TRBJ2-7; D gene uncertain. The length of the CDR3 is 11 residues. CDR1 is SGHDT, CDR2 YYEEEE, per germline. Trimming shortened V by 2 bases and J by 5 bases, and 5 bases separated the two germline ends. DNA of the CDR3: TGTGCCAGCAGCTTAAACCACGAGCAGTACTTC. It encodes CASSLNHEQYF.

This rearrangement joins TRBV5-1 to TRBJ1-4, with D unresolved. Germline CDR1 is SGHRS and CDR2 is YFSETQ. The CDR3 length is 15 residues. The germline V and J ends were trimmed by 4 bases and 0 bases, with 10 bases remaining between them. CDR3 bases: TGCGCCAGCAGCATCGGAGGGTCAACTAATGAAAAACTGTTTTTT. It specifies CASSIGGSTNEKLFF.